This T cell receptor (beta chain) comes out of a study of cytomegalovirus exposure and HLA in healthy donors. As regards this clone: The antigen remains unidentified.

13 Jbeta primers and 60 Vbeta primers were used for the PCR. In the original analysis: Unique TCR beta chains numbered approximately 80 million in a later analysis, with roughly 11 million shared. Assay: immunoSEQ multiplex PCR; the TCRdb copy retains only in-frame clones and omits some. The DNA was the basis for D and trimming; V, J and clone size are from that table. In the table there are 150,000 to 200,000 clones, under 90% of which are singletons. Broader study findings: Sequence variants that were highly shared formed a cluster that was likely a sequencing artifact. Available immune exposure information covered CMV serostatus only. 150 to 200 TCR beta chains were listed as cytomegalovirus-associated.

Germline V CDR1 and CDR2: KGHSH, LQKENI. The CDR3 is 13 amino acids. Trimming removed 6 bases at V and 6 bases at J, with 12 bases between. The sample consisted of PBMCs. This sequence was found in a man aged 18 to 35 in good health and CMV-seronegative. The V gene is TRBV18, the J gene TRBJ2-1; tentative D call: TRBD2 (6 bases). The CDR3 bases are TGTGCCAGCTCCCCTGGGGGGTTCAATGAGCAGTTCTTC. Translating it yields CASSPGGFNEQFF.